The 2 T cell receptor beta chains below all came from one sample that was sequenced in a study of human T cells and chemical hapten exposure. Time point noted: pre-sensitization, week 0. Sample treatment: therapeutic diphenylcyclopropenone sensitization with weekly scalp DPC. MiXCR, run by TCRdb on the RACE reads, gives a single entry per CDR3 protein. The table includes under 70,000 distinct CDR3 sequences, about 11% detected once. Sequenced here: whole blood, sampled in connection with sensitization to the hapten diphenylcyclopropenone (DPC). All receptors come from a woman in her thirties or forties with alopecia areata. Some clones in this sample may be carry-over from other donors' samples.

This clonotype has a handful of counts. This may stem from a read error, because a much larger clone lies one nucleotide away. This chain joins TRBV7-6 and TRBJ1-3; D is ambiguous. The CDR3 loop spans 13 amino acids. V dropped 1 base and J dropped 6 bases, with 7 bases sitting between them. Germline loops: CDR1 SGHVS, CDR2 FNYEAQ. Written as DNA, the CDR3 is TGTGCCAGCAGCTTAGTCGGGAAAAACACCATATATTTT. Its protein is CASSLVGKNTIYF.

The sample holds a few counts of this clonotype. The V and J genes are TRBV6-5 and TRBJ1-1, with D perhaps TRBD1 (5 bases). CDR1 MNHEY and CDR2 SVGAGI come from the germline V gene. Trimming cost V 2 bases and J 6 bases, with 13 bases left between them. The CDR3 runs to 14 residues. The CDR3 DNA reads TGTGCCAGCAGTTACCTATACCTGGGGGCTGAAGCTTTCTTT. This encodes CASSYLYLGAEAFF.